This T cell receptor beta chain originates from a study of T cell responses to AZD1222 COVID-19 vaccine. Generated by immunoSEQ multiplex PCR, the TCRdb table keeps only in-frame clones and is missing some. The sample comprises roughly 250,000 clones, approximately 93% of which are singletons, and approximately 0.52% rests with the top ten. The germline gives CDR1 SGHNT, CDR2 YENEEA. V gave up 6 bases and J gave up 3 bases, with 27 bases separating them. This CDR3 has 19 residues. The receptor was isolated from an adult in good health. This chain joins TRBV11-3 and TRBJ1-5; weak D call: TRBD1 (5 bases). The source material was peripheral blood, sampled on day 0 of AZD1222 vaccination. CDR3 bases: TGTGCCAGCAGTTTTATCCCCCGGCCCCGGCAAGGGGACAATCAGCCCCAGCATTTT. Translating it yields CASSFIPRPRQGDNQPQHF.